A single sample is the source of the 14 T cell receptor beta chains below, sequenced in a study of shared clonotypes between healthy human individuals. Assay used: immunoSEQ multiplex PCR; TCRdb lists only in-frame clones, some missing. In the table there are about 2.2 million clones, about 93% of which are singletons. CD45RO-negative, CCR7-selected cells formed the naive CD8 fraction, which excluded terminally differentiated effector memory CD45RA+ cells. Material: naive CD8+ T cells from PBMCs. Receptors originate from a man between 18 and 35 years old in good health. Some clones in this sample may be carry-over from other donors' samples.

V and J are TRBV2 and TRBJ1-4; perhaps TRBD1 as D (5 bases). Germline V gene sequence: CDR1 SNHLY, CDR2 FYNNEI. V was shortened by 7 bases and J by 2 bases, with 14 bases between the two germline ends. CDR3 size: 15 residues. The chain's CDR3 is CASTPYGATNEKLFF. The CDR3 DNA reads TGTGCCAGCACCCCCTATGGGGCTACTAATGAAAAACTGTTTTTT. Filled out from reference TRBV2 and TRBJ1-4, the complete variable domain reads EPEVTQTPSHQVTQMGQEVILRCVPISNHLYFYWYRQILGQKVEFLVSFYNNEISEKSEIFDDQFSVERPDGSNFTLKIRSTKLEDSAMYFCASTPYGATNEKLFFGSGTQLSVL.

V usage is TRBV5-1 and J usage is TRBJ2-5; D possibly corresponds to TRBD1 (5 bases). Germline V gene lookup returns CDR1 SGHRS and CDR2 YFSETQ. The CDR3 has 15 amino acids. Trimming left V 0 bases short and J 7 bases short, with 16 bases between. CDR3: CASSLDLAGPGTQYF. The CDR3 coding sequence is TGCGCCAGCAGCTTGGATCTTGCAGGGCCCGGGACCCAGTACTTC.

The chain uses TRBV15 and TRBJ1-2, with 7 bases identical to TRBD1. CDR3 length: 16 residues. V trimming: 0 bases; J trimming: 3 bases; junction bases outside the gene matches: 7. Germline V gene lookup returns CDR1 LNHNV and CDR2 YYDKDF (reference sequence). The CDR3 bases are TGTGCCACCAGCAGAGATGAAGGGGGCGTGGACTATGGCTACACCTTC. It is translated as CATSRDEGGVDYGYTF.

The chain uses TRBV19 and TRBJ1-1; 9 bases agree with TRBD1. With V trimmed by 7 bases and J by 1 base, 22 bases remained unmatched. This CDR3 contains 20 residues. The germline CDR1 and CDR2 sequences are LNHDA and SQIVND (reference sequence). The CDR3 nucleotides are TGTGCCAGTAAGGAGGGTTTAGCGGACAGGGGCCCGGGTAGGAACACTGAAGCTTTCTTT. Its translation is CASKEGLADRGPGRNTEAFF.

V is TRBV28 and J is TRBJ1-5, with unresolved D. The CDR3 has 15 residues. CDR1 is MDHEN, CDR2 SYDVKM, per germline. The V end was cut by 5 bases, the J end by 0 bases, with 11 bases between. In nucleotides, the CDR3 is TGTGCCAGCAGTATTGGGATCTCTAGCAATCAGCCCCAGCATTTT. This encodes CASSIGISSNQPQHF. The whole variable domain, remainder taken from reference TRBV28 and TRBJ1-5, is DVKVTQSSRYLVKRTGEKVFLECVQDMDHENMFWYRQDPGLGLRLIYFSYDVKMKEKGDIPEGYSVSREKKERFSLILESASTNQTSMYLCASSIGISSNQPQHFGDGTRLSIL.

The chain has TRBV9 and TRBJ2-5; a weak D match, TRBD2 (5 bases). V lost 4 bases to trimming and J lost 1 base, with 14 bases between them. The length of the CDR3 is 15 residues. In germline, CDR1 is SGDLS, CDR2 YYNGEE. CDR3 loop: CASSPLGLAQETQYF. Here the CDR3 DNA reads TGTGCCAGCAGCCCGCTGGGTCTAGCCCAAGAGACCCAGTACTTC.

CDR3 nucleotides: TGCGCCAGCAGCCAAGATGCAGGGGCCACAGGGGATGAGCAGTTCTTC. It is translated as CASSQDAGATGDEQFF. This chain joins TRBV4-1 and TRBJ2-1, with 7 bases matching TRBD1. This CDR3 contains 16 residues. Germline CDR1 is MGHRA and CDR2 is YSYEKL. V lost 0 bases, J lost 8 bases, and 10 bases stayed unmatched.

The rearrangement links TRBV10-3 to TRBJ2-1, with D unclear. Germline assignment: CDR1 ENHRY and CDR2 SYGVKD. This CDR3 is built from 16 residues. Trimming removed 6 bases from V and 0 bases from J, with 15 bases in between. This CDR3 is CAIRGTIQSSYNEQFF. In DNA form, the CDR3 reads TGTGCCATCAGGGGAACCATCCAGAGCTCCTACAATGAGCAGTTCTTC.

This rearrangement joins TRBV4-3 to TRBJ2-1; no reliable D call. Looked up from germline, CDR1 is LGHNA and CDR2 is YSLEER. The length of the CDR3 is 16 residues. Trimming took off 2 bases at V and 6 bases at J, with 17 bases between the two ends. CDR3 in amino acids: CASSQFTVPTPNEQFF. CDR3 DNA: TGCGCCAGCAGCCAATTCACGGTGCCGACGCCCAATGAGCAGTTCTTC.

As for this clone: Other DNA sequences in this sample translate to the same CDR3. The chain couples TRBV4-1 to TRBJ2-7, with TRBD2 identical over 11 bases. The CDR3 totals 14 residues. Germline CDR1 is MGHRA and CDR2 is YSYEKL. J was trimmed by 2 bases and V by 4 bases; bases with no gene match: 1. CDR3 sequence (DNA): TGCGCCAGCAGCCCACTAGCGGGAGCCTACGAGCAGTACTTC. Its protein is CASSPLAGAYEQYF.

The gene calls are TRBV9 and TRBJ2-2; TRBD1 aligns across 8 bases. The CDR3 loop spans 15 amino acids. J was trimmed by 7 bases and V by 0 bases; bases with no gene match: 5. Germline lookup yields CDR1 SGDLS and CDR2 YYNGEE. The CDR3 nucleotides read TGTGCCAGCAGCGTAGGGCAGGGGGCAGGCGGGGAGCTGTTTTTT. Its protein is CASSVGQGAGGELFF. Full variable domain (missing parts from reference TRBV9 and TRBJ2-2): DSGVTQTPKHLITATGQRVTLRCSPRSGDLSVYWYQQSLDQGLQFLIQYYNGEERAKGNILERFSAQQFPDLHSELNLSSLELGDSALYFCASSVGQGAGGELFFGEGSRLTVL.

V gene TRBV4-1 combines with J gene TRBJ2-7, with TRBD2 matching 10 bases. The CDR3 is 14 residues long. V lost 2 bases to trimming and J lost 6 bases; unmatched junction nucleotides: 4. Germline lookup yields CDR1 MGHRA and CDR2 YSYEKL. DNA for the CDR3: TGCGCCAGCAGCCAATCTAGCGGGAGCATCGAGCAGTACTTC. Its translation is CASSQSSGSIEQYF.

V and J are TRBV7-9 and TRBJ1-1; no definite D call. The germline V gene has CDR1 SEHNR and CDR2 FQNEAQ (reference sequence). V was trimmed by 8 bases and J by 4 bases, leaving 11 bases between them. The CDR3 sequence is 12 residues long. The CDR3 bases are TGTGCCAGCTCCTTCGCCGGCACTGAAGCTTTCTTT. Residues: CASSFAGTEAFF.

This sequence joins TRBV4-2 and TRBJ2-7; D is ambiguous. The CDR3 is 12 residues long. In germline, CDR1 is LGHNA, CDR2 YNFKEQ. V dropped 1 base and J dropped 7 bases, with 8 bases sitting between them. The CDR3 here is CASSQGVTEQYF. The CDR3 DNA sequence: TGTGCCAGCAGCCAAGGGGTCACTGAGCAGTACTTC.